The sequence of this T cell receptor beta chain was determined in a study of T-cell memory formation after mild COVID-19. For the study at large: Largely, TCR clusters stayed within a single donor.

This clonotype was seen a handful of times. Its matching antigen is unknown. Overall study results and limits: Some clones that responded were present in memory (sampled pre-infection), which suggests cross-reactive memory joined. Mostly located in CM and EM were contracting CD4+ clones, with contracting CD8+ clones located in EMRA. Clones contracting over day 15 to 85 were CD4/CD8 balanced, with later expanders leaning CD4+.

CDR3 length: 14 residues. V was cut by 0 bases and J by 6 bases, with 12 bases left in between. Germline V lookup: CDR1 DFQATT, CDR2 SNEGSKA (reference sequence). TCRdb passed the 5' RACE reads through MiXCR, listing each CDR3 protein once. The data show roughly 250,000 distinct CDR3 sequences, with about 16% seen just once and approximately 3.5% held by the top ten. Source material: PBMCs or a T cell subset sorted from them (not recorded which). The sequence came from a man younger than 30 who had mild COVID-19 (a few samples of this study predate the infection). Cell type and time point are not known. The genes are TRBV20-1 and TRBJ1-5; no reliable D call. The CDR3 region is CSARDRKGFQPQHF. The CDR3 bases are TGCAGTGCTAGAGATCGGAAGGGTTTTCAGCCCCAGCATTTT.